Sequencing of this TCR beta chain was carried out in a study of siplizumab effects on memory and regulatory T cells. This clone was detected only once. Measured with immunoSEQ multiplex PCR; TCRdb has only the in-frame clones, and not every one. The sample carries some 100,000 clones, approximately 93% recorded once. The trim removed 5 bases at V and 2 bases at J, leaving 11 bases unmatched. Germline values: CDR1 SEHNR, CDR2 FQNEAQ (reference sequence). The CDR3 has 16 residues. The clonotype comes from a human donor in good health. The sample taken for sequencing was CD8+ T cells sorted from blood. This chain links TRBV7-9 with TRBJ2-7; TRBD1 aligns across 8 bases. The DNA of the CDR3 is TGTGCCAGCAGCATAGAACAGGGGGAACCCCCCTACGAGCAGTACTTC. Translating gives CASSIEQGEPPYEQYF.